A selection of T cell receptor beta chains follows, all from one sample in a study of T cell changes during pregnancy in multiple sclerosis. TCRdb keeps only in-frame clones here, not all; method: immunoSEQ multiplex PCR. Of 40,000 to 55,000 clones in the sample, less than 95% were seen once. The specimen comprised CD4+ T cells from peripheral blood mononuclear cells, sampled in the third trimester of pregnancy. These receptors were obtained from a female donor with multiple sclerosis, enrolled in a pregnancy study. Each CDR3 is given with its conserved first and last residue. A D gene is named only where the DNA matches it firmly. Size is omitted from some rows. Given values are once, few, many or a class for expanded clones.

clone size	V gene	J gene	D gene	CDR3 length	CDR3 protein	CDR3 DNA
once	TRBV28	TRBJ2-2	TRBD1	17	CASSGQGVSANTGELFF	TGTGCCAGCAGTGGACAGGGGGTCTCCGCGAACACCGGGGAGCTGTTTTTT
NA	TRBV21-1	TRBJ2-7	NA	15	CASSKDQRGSREQYF	TGTGCCAGCAGCAAAGATCAAAGGGGCTCGCGCGAGCAGTACTTC
NA	TRBV28	TRBJ1-3	NA	16	CASSAPGGPNGNTIYF	TGTGCCAGCAGTGCCCCCGGCGGGCCCAACGGAAACACCATATATTTT
once	TRBV5-4	TRBJ2-1	NA	15	CAGQFVGSSYNEQFF	TGTGCCGGCCAGTTTGTGGGGAGCTCCTACAATGAGCAGTTCTTC
NA	TRBV27	TRBJ1-5	NA	14	CASSLLGQNQPQHF	TGTGCCAGCAGTTTACTGGGGCAGAATCAGCCCCAGCATTTT
NA	TRBV11-1	TRBJ2-1	NA	14	CASSPGGSYNEQFF	TGTGCCAGCAGCCCAGGGGGGAGTTACAATGAGCAGTTCTTC
NA	TRBV18	TRBJ2-1	TRBD2	16	CASSLFAGGIDNEQFF	TGTGCCAGCTCACTCTTCGCGGGAGGTATCGACAATGAGCAGTTCTTC
NA	TRBV7-2	TRBJ2-7	NA	13	CASSRRGAYEQYF	TGTGCCAGCAGTCGGAGAGGAGCCTACGAGCAGTACTTC
NA	TRBV29-1	TRBJ1-2	TRBD1	14	CSVGTGTANYGYTF	TGCAGCGTGGGGACAGGGACGGCTAACTATGGCTACACCTTC
NA	TRBV28	TRBJ2-5	TRBD1	16	CASSLLKGQGLETQYF	TGTGCCAGCAGTTTATTAAAGGGACAGGGTTTAGAGACCCAGTACTTC
once	TRBV9	TRBJ1-6	NA	13	CASSVGGNSPLHF	TGTGCCAGCAGCGTTGGGGGGAATTCACCCCTCCACTTT
NA	TRBV15	TRBJ2-5	NA	11	CATSEEETQYF	TGTGCCACCAGTGAAGAGGAGACCCAGTACTTC
NA	TRBV9	TRBJ2-3	TRBD1	16	CASSSRTSRGSDTQYF	TGTGCCAGCAGCTCCCGAACCTCCAGGGGGTCAGATACGCAGTATTTT
NA	TRBV5-1	TRBJ1-1	TRBD1	16	CASSDRGQGVHTEAFF	TGCGCCAGCAGCGACCGAGGCCAGGGGGTTCACACTGAAGCTTTCTTT
NA	TRBV6-5	TRBJ1-2	TRBD1	13	CASSWDRAGGYTF	TGTGCCAGCAGTTGGGACAGGGCGGGCGGCTACACCTTC
NA	TRBV21-1	TRBJ2-5	NA	16	CASSKARDRGRETQYF	TGTGCCAGCAGCAAAGCTAGGGACAGGGGGCGAGAGACCCAGTACTTC
NA	TRBV6-5	TRBJ1-2	NA	14	CASSRAGINYGYTF	TGTGCCAGCAGCCGGGCAGGGATCAACTATGGCTACACCTTC
once	TRBV19	TRBJ2-1	TRBD1	15	CASSIAPGGHNEQFF	TGTGCCAGTAGTATAGCTCCAGGGGGCCACAATGAGCAGTTCTTC
NA	TRBV9	TRBJ2-3	TRBD2	17	CASSVVGTSGIPDTQYF	TGTGCCAGCAGCGTAGTAGGTACTAGCGGGATCCCAGATACGCAGTATTTT
NA	TRBV5-1	TRBJ2-1	TRBD1	15	CASSLGTGLNNEQFF	TGCGCCAGCAGCTTGGGGACAGGGCTTAACAATGAGCAGTTCTTC
medium-sized	TRBV30	TRBJ2-2	TRBD2	15	CAWRLSGLLPGELFF	TGTGCCTGGAGGCTCTCGGGACTACTCCCCGGGGAGCTGTTTTTT
NA	TRBV7-9	TRBJ2-3	NA	13	CASSFPSTDTQYF	TGTGCCAGCAGCTTTCCTAGCACAGATACGCAGTATTTT
NA	TRBV5-5	TRBJ2-5	NA	15	CASNSGDEYQETQYF	TGTGCCAGCAACTCAGGGGACGAGTACCAAGAGACCCAGTACTTC
NA	TRBV28	TRBJ1-2	NA	13	CASRPTGLGGYTF	TGTGCCAGCAGACCTACAGGGCTTGGTGGCTACACCTTC
NA	TRBV27	TRBJ1-4	NA	16	CASSLSRVEVREKLFF	TGTGCCAGCAGTTTGTCCAGGGTAGAAGTTCGAGAAAAACTGTTTTTT
NA	TRBV5-1	TRBJ2-1	TRBD2	15	CASSSSSGRWNEQFF	TGCGCCAGCAGCTCATCTAGCGGGAGGTGGAATGAGCAGTTCTTC
NA	TRBV27	TRBJ2-7	TRBD2	15	CASSPRLAGGYEQYF	TGTGCCAGCAGTCCACGACTAGCGGGAGGTTACGAGCAGTACTTC
NA	TRBV6-6	TRBJ2-3	NA	14	CASSPQLNVDTQYF	TGTGCCAGCAGTCCACAGCTGAACGTAGATACGCAGTATTTT
NA	TRBV5-1	TRBJ2-5	NA	15	CASSLARGARETQYF	TGCGCCAGCAGCTTGGCCAGGGGTGCCCGTGAGACCCAGTACTTC